This T cell receptor (beta chain) was profiled in a study of T cell responses to AZD1222 COVID-19 vaccine. Study observations and caveats: Regions 160-218 and 743-854 held dominance among vaccine-associated CD4 TCRs, which spanned spike. Within unmutated variant regions lay the reported targets of nearly half of spike-specific TCRs.

Measured with immunoSEQ multiplex PCR; TCRdb has only the in-frame clones, and not every one. The sample includes roughly 100,000 clones, about 85% seen only once; the top ten take 2.5%. Remarks on this clone: Antigen specificity is unknown.

The length of the CDR3 is 13 residues. Germline loops: CDR1 MDHEN, CDR2 SYDVKM. V shed 6 bases and J shed 5 bases, with 13 bases lying between them. Pooled in the analysis were second doses at about 4 or about 12 weeks. The sequenced sample was peripheral blood, obtained 28 days after the second AZD1222 dose. The TCR was taken from an adult who received the AZD1222 COVID-19 vaccine. This rearrangement joins TRBV28 to TRBJ1-2; no firm D call. This CDR3 reads CASRVIGGYGYTF. CDR3 DNA sequence: TGTGCCAGCAGGGTAATAGGAGGGTATGGCTACACCTTC.